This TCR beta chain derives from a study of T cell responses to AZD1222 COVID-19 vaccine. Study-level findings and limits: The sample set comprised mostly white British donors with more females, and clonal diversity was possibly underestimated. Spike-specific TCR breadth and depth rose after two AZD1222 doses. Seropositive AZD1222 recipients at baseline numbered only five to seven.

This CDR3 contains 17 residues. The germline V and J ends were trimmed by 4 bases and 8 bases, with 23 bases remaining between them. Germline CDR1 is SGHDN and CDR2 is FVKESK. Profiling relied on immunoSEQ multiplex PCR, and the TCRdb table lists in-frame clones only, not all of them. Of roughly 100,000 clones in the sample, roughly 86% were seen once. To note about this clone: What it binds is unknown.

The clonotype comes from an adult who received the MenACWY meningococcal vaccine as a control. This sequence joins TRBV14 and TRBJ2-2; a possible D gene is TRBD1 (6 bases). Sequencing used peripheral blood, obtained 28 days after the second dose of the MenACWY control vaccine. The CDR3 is CASSPGWGQGRLGELFF. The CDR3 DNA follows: TGTGCCAGCAGCCCGGGCTGGGGACAAGGGCGTTTAGGGGAGCTGTTTTTT.